These 30 T cell receptor beta chains originate from one sample sequenced in a study of metastatic and nonmetastatic thyroid tumors. MiXCR reprocessed the PCR reads for TCRdb. Of about 16,000 clones listed, about 30% are singletons. Not a single patient had been given any form of treatment at any point before undergoing thyroid surgery. The sample taken for sequencing was tumor tissue. Receptor source: a male donor with papillary thyroid cancer or a benign thyroid nodule (not recorded which). Some clones in this sample may be carry-over from other donors' samples.

Written as DNA, the CDR3 is TGCAGTGCTAGACGGGGGAGTAGCAATCAGCCCCAGCATTTT. This sequence encodes CSARRGSSNQPQHF. The chain couples TRBV20-1 to TRBJ1-5; tentatively, D is TRBD1 (5 bases). CDR3 size: 14 residues. The V and J ends lost 2 bases and 0 bases respectively, with 8 bases between them. The V gene's germline CDR1 is DFQATT and CDR2 SNEGSKA (reference sequence).

Note on this clone: The junction differs from germline at one of its ends, possibly a read error. The rearrangement joins TRBV19 to TRBJ2-2, with D tentatively TRBD1 or TRBD2 (5 bases each). The CDR3 is made up of 17 amino acids. Germline CDR1 is LNHDA and CDR2 is SQIVND (reference sequence). CDR3 sequence reads: CAISIVVARGRSGELFF. In nucleotides, the CDR3 is TGTGCCATTAGTATAGTGGTAGCGAGGGGTCGGTCCGGGGAGCTGTTTTTT.

By its share, this clone is medium-sized. This chain connects TRBV9 to TRBJ2-2; 8 bases align to TRBD2. CDR1 and CDR2 (germline): SGDLS, YYNGEE. This CDR3 has 15 amino acids. V dropped 0 bases and J dropped 4; count of bases not matched to a gene: 2. The CDR3 DNA sequence: TGTGCCAGCAGCGTAGGGACTAGCAGCACCGGGGAGCTGTTTTTT. Translation: CASSVGTSSTGELFF.

The chain joins TRBV4-3 to TRBJ2-6; TRBD2 agrees at 10 bases. The J segment lost 0 bases and the V segment lost 2 bases, leaving 1 base of the junction unmatched. Germline CDR1 LGHNA, CDR2 YSLEER. This CDR3 comprises 17 residues. This chain's CDR3 is CASSQRTSGSGANVLTF. CDR3 bases: TGCGCCAGCAGCCAACGGACTAGCGGCTCTGGGGCCAACGTCCTGACTTTC.

To note about this clone: At one of its ends the junction is not consistent with the germline gene, which may arise from a read error. The chain employs TRBV19 and TRBJ2-1, with D unclear. This CDR3 comprises 14 residues. CDR1 is LNHDA and CDR2 is SQIVND in the germline V gene (reference sequence). The CDR3 region has the DNA TGTGCCAGTAGTCCTGCGCGTTCCTCGGATGATCAGTTCTTC. This gives the protein CASSPARSSDDQFF.

A note on this clone: One junction end does not reproduce the germline sequence, and a read error may be involved. V and J are TRBV20-1 and TRBJ1-6, with TRBD1 identical over 7 bases. The CDR3 is made up of 15 amino acids. The germline gives CDR1 DFQATT, CDR2 SNEGSKA (reference sequence). The CDR3 protein is CIAREQGQARIPLHF. CDR3 in DNA: TGCATTGCTAGAGAGCAAGGACAGGCTCGGATACCCCTCCACTTT.

This clone was detected ten times or more. The chain joins TRBV4-2 to TRBJ1-2; D not certain. Germline V gene data show CDR1 as LGHNA and CDR2 as YNFKEQ. The germline V and J ends were trimmed by 2 bases and 2 bases, with 18 bases remaining between them. CDR3 length: 17 residues. The CDR3 DNA follows: TGTGCCAGCAGCCAAACGTTGGGATGGGGAACGAACTATGGCTACACCTTC. It encodes CASSQTLGWGTNYGYTF.

CDR3 amino acids: CAIIPRQGLETQYF. The CDR3 DNA reads TGTGCCATCATCCCCAGACAGGGCTTAGAGACCCAGTACTTC. The V call is TRBV7-9, the J call TRBJ2-5; 7 positions agree with TRBD1. The CDR3 loop spans 14 amino acids. The V segment lost 10 bases and the J segment 4 bases; nucleotides outside the gene matches: 12. Per germline, CDR1 SEHNR and CDR2 FQNEAQ (reference sequence).

This clone was detected many times. The rearrangement joins TRBV20-1 to TRBJ2-7; D is possibly TRBD2 (5 bases). Per the germline V gene, CDR1 is DFQATT and CDR2 is SNEGSKA (reference sequence). The length of the CDR3 is 15 residues. With 5 bases removed from V and 3 bases from J, the gap between germline ends came to 20 bases. The CDR3: CSAYPLRERLYEQYF. Here the CDR3 DNA reads TGCAGTGCTTACCCCCTCCGCGAGCGGCTCTACGAGCAGTACTTC.

On this clone itself: Compared with germline, one end of the junction differs, possibly owing to a read error. The genes are TRBV30 and TRBJ1-2; no firm D call. Germline V CDR1 and CDR2: GTSNPN, SVGIG (reference sequence). The CDR3 consists of 14 residues. The CDR3 DNA reads as TGTGCCTGTAGTGTACTACAGAGATTTTATGGCTACACCTTC. Protein product: CACSVLQRFYGYTF.

This clone qualifies as medium-sized. V usage is TRBV24-1 and J usage is TRBJ1-2; tentatively, D is TRBD1 (5 bases). V was pared by 3 bases and J by 4 bases, with 5 bases between. Per germline, CDR1 KGHDR and CDR2 SFDVKD. This CDR3 comprises 12 residues. CDR3 coding DNA: TGTGCCACCAGTGATGACAGCTATGGCTACACCTTC. Translated: CATSDDSYGYTF.

This clone was recorded once. One end of the junction varies from germline; a read error may be responsible. The same CDR3 arises from other DNA sequences in this sample as well. This rearrangement joins TRBV6-1 to TRBJ1-2; TRBD1 is a possible D gene (6 bases). Germline V gives CDR1 MNHNS, CDR2 SASEGT. The CDR3 is made up of 13 amino acids. The DNA for the CDR3 is TGTGCCATCCGGGACACCCCTACCTATGGTTACACGTTC. Encoded protein: CAIRDTPTYGYTF.

There are a few counts of this clone. As DNA, the CDR3 is TGTGCCAGCAGTAGCCGTCCCGGCGCCTATAATTCACCCCTCCACTTT. Amino acid sequence: CASSSRPGAYNSPLHF. The chain is built from TRBV6-1 and TRBJ1-6, with D uncertain. V lost 5 bases and J lost 2, with 13 bases in between. Looked up from germline, CDR1 is MNHNS and CDR2 is SASEGT. This CDR3 contains 16 residues.

This clone was counted a single time. The J gene is TRBJ2-5, the V gene TRBV5-1, with D tentatively TRBD2 (6 bases). The CDR3 contains 16 residues. Germline V gene sequence: CDR1 SGHRS, CDR2 YFSETQ. With 0 bases removed from V and 4 bases from J, the gap between germline ends came to 16 bases. The CDR3 nucleotides read TGCGCCAGCAGCTTGGTCACGGGGGTCATAGGAGAGACCCAGTACTTC. It encodes CASSLVTGVIGETQYF.

This clone is medium-sized within its sample. This sample includes further DNA sequences coding for the same CDR3. The genes are TRBV7-8 and TRBJ1-6; tentative D call: TRBD1 (5 bases). This CDR3 is built from 13 residues. Trimming cost V 4 bases and J 7 bases, with 8 bases left between them. Germline-derived CDR1 and CDR2 are SGHVS and FQNEAQ. The CDR3 coding sequence is TGTGCCAGCAGCTCCGACAGAAATTCACCCCTCCACTTT. It encodes CASSSDRNSPLHF.

This clone has just a few counts. This sequence joins TRBV6-2 or TRBV6-3 and TRBJ1-1; D remains ambiguous. Trimming took 6 bases from V and 3 from J, leaving 11 bases between them. From germline, CDR1 is MNHEY and CDR2 SVGEGT. The CDR3 contains 13 residues. The CDR3 coding sequence is TGTGCCAGCAGGGACGGGGAGTACACTGAAGCTTTCTTT. Translating gives CASRDGEYTEAFF.

By share, this clone counts as medium-sized (0.01 to 0.1%). CDR3 region: CASSLGGAAKNIQYF. The CDR3 coding sequence is TGCGCCAGCAGTTTGGGGGGGGCCGCCAAAAACATTCAGTACTTC. The chain combines TRBV4-1 with TRBJ2-4; perhaps TRBD2 as D (7 bases). Germline CDR1 reads MGHRA; CDR2 reads YSYEKL. V was trimmed by 6 bases and J by 1 base, leaving 13 bases between them. This CDR3 comprises 15 residues.

This clone is classed as medium-sized. The chain carries TRBV19 and TRBJ2-2; D is perhaps TRBD1 (5 bases). This CDR3 comprises 14 residues. In germline, CDR1 is LNHDA, CDR2 SQIVND (reference sequence). Trimming removed 7 bases from V and 0 bases from J, with 9 bases in between. CDR3 residues: CASKARANTGELFF. CDR3 bases: TGTGCCAGTAAGGCCAGGGCGAACACCGGGGAGCTGTTTTTT.

The chain couples TRBV6-1 to TRBJ2-1; 10 bases fit TRBD2. The length of the CDR3 is 15 residues. CDR1 and CDR2 from the germline V gene are MNHNS and SASEGT. J lost 4 bases, V lost 5 bases, and 5 bases had no gene match. In nucleotides, the CDR3 is TGTGCCAGCAGTCCCTCAGCGGGAGGGTACAATGAGCAGTTCTTC. It translates to CASSPSAGGYNEQFF.

This chain uses TRBV6-1 with TRBJ2-1; TRBD2 agrees at 7 bases. This CDR3 region has 13 residues. CDR1 is MNHNS, CDR2 SASEGT, per germline. V lost 4 bases and J lost 12; bases outside the gene matches: 9. CDR3 in DNA: TGTGCCAGCAGTGTAGATAGGGAGGGCGTGCAGTTCTTC. Its translation: CASSVDREGVQFF.

This clone was detected many times. The genes are TRBV10-2 and TRBJ1-6; D is perhaps TRBD1 (6 bases). Germline values: CDR1 WSHSY, CDR2 SAAADI. The CDR3 is 13 residues long. Trimming removed 7 bases from V and 10 bases from J, with 14 bases in between. CDR3 sequence reads: CASMGAGASPLHF. CDR3 nucleotide sequence: TGCGCCAGCATGGGGGCAGGGGCCTCACCCCTCCACTTT.

The chain employs TRBV5-8 and TRBJ2-6; tentatively, D is TRBD1 (5 bases). The germline CDR1 and CDR2 sequences are SGHTS and YDEGEE. There are 15 residues in the CDR3. Trimming took 1 base from V and 1 from J, leaving 6 bases between them. The DNA for the CDR3 is TGTGCCAGCAGCTTGTCAGGGTCTGGGGCCAACGTCCTGACTTTC. Protein product: CASSLSGSGANVLTF.

The chain uses TRBV19 and TRBJ1-1; 8 bases fit TRBD1. The CDR3 totals 16 residues. Germline V gene data show CDR1 as LNHDA and CDR2 as SQIVND (reference sequence). Unmatched junction bases numbered 10, after V lost 5 bases and J lost 2 bases. The CDR3 here is CASSDGWTGINTEAFF. The DNA of the CDR3 is TGTGCCAGTAGTGATGGGTGGACAGGGATAAACACTGAAGCTTTCTTT.

This clone was seen at least ten times. The rearrangement uses TRBV7-9 and TRBJ2-3; tentatively, D is TRBD1 (6 bases). Trimming removed 5 bases from V and 2 bases from J, with 14 bases in between. The germline V gene has CDR1 SEHNR and CDR2 FQNEAQ (reference sequence). The CDR3 has 15 residues. CDR3 residues: CASSPRQDPTDTQYF. The CDR3 nucleotides read TGTGCCAGCAGCCCGAGACAGGATCCCACAGATACGCAGTATTTT.

This chain joins TRBV5-1 and TRBJ2-3, with TRBD1 matching 10 bases. CDR3 length: 14 amino acids. The ends lost 7 bases at V and 6 bases at J; junction bases unmatched: 8. CDR1 is SGHRS and CDR2 is YFSETQ in the germline V gene. The CDR3 region is CASGSGQGMDTQYF. CDR3 DNA sequence: TGCGCCAGCGGCTCGGGACAGGGGATGGATACGCAGTATTTT.

The chain combines TRBV30 with TRBJ2-7; D perhaps matches TRBD1 (5 bases). Germline V gene lookup returns CDR1 GTSNPN and CDR2 SVGIG (reference sequence). The length of the CDR3 is 12 residues. V dropped 4 bases and J dropped 9 bases, with 16 bases sitting between them. This chain's CDR3 is CAWTSDIGGQYF. The DNA of the CDR3 is TGTGCCTGGACCTCGGACATCGGCGGGCAGTACTTC. Based on the CDR3 plus reference TRBV30 and TRBJ2-7, the full variable domain is SQTIHQWPATLVQPVGSPLSLECTVEGTSNPNLYWYRQAAGRGLQLLFYSVGIGQISSEVPQNLSASRPQDRQFILSSKKLLLSDSGFYLCAWTSDIGGQYFGPGTRLTVT.

J is TRBJ2-7 and V is TRBV25-1; 9 bases fit TRBD1. CDR3 length: 15 residues. CDR1 is MGHDK, CDR2 SYGVNS, per germline. Trimming took 3 bases from V and 2 from J; bases not matched to a gene: 5. CDR3 bases: TGTGCCAGCAGTGATCCGGGACAGGGCCCCTACGAGCAGTACTTC. Translating it yields CASSDPGQGPYEQYF.

The V and J genes are TRBV9 and TRBJ2-7; 11 nucleotides line up with TRBD1. This CDR3 has 14 amino acids. V gave up 3 bases and J gave up 4 bases; unmatched junction bases: 3. Germline V CDR1 and CDR2: SGDLS, YYNGEE. This chain's CDR3 is CASSGTGGRYEQYF. The DNA for the CDR3 is TGTGCCAGCAGCGGGACAGGGGGCAGATACGAGCAGTACTTC.

The chain recombines TRBV30 with TRBJ2-7; D uncertain. The CDR3 has 14 amino acids. The V gene lost 0 bases and the J gene lost 1 base, with 10 bases spanning the gap. Germline CDR1 reads GTSNPN; CDR2 reads SVGIG (reference sequence). The CDR3 coding sequence is TGTGCCTGGAGTGTATTAGGATTTTCCTACGAGCAGTACTTC. It translates to CAWSVLGFSYEQYF. Looking up the rest from reference TRBV30 and TRBJ2-7 gives the full variable domain: SQTIHQWPATLVQPVGSPLSLECTVEGTSNPNLYWYRQAAGRGLQLLFYSVGIGQISSEVPQNLSASRPQDRQFILSSKKLLLSDSGFYLCAWSVLGFSYEQYFGPGTRLTVT.

The gene calls are TRBV6-2 or TRBV6-3 and TRBJ2-7; 9 bases are shared with TRBD1. Germline CDR1 reads MNHEY; CDR2 reads SVGEGT. V was pared by 6 bases and J by 0 bases, with 6 bases of the junction left unmatched. CDR3 length: 15 residues. CDR3 coding DNA: TGTGCCAGCAGCTTAACGGGACAGGGCTCCTACGAGCAGTACTTC. Encoded protein: CASSLTGQGSYEQYF.